The 7 T cell receptor beta chains listed next were all sequenced from one sample in a study of T cell responses to AZD1222 COVID-19 vaccine. Some clones are missing from TCRdb's copy, which holds only in-frame ones; the method was immunoSEQ multiplex PCR. In the table there are 110,000 to 150,000 clones, 88% of which are singletons. Here the sequenced sample was peripheral blood, taken 28 days after the second AZD1222 dose. The receptors come from an adult who received the AZD1222 COVID-19 vaccine.

This rearrangement joins TRBV7-3 to TRBJ1-2; maybe TRBD1 (6 bases). This CDR3 contains 17 residues. In germline, CDR1 is SGHTA, CDR2 FQGTGA. The V end was cut by 4 bases, the J end by 8 bases, with 26 bases between. CDR3 sequence (DNA): TGTGCCAGCAGCTCCACGGGCACGACAGGTTCAATGTTAGGCTACACCTTC. The encoded protein is CASSSTGTTGSMLGYTF.

Only one count was recorded for this clone. This chain links TRBV27 with TRBJ2-6; D gene uncertain. This CDR3 has 15 residues. The germline gives CDR1 MNHEY, CDR2 SMNVEV (reference sequence). Trimming took off 0 bases at V and 6 bases at J, with 9 bases between the two ends. CDR3 amino acids: CASSLSRRAANVLTF. In nucleotides, the CDR3 is TGTGCCAGCAGTTTATCCCGGCGTGCGGCCAACGTCCTGACTTTC. The whole variable domain, remainder taken from reference TRBV27 and TRBJ2-6, is EAQVTQNPRYLITVTGKKLTVTCSQNMNHEYMSWYRQDPGLGLRQIYYSMNVEVTDKGDVPEGYKVSRKEKRNFPLILESPSPNQTSLYFCASSLSRRAANVLTFGAGSRLTVL.

The V call is TRBV7-9, the J call TRBJ2-5, with D unresolved. The CDR3 has 11 amino acids. The germline gives CDR1 SEHNR, CDR2 FQNEAQ (reference sequence). V was pared by 5 bases and J by 5 bases, with 6 bases between. The CDR3 nucleotides read TGTGCCAGCAGCATATCGGAGACCCAGTACTTC. It translates to CASSISETQYF.

This clone occurred a few times. The V call is TRBV29-1, the J call TRBJ1-5, with D perhaps matching TRBD1 (6 bases). Germline V gene sequence: CDR1 SQVTM, CDR2 ANQGSEA. Trimming removed 6 bases from V and 2 bases from J, with 11 bases in between. The CDR3 is 13 amino acids. The CDR3 protein is CSVLEGGNQPQHF. The DNA for the CDR3 is TGCAGCGTCCTGGAGGGGGGCAATCAGCCCCAGCATTTT. Variable domain in full (rest from reference TRBV29-1 and TRBJ1-5): SAVISQKPSRDICQRGTSLTIQCQVDSQVTMMFWYRQQPGQSLTLIATANQGSEATYESGFVIDKFPISRPNLTFSTLTVSNMSPEDSSIYLCSVLEGGNQPQHFGDGTRLSIL.

The chain couples TRBV7-9 to TRBJ2-7; TRBD1 aligns across 8 bases. The CDR3 has 15 residues. V trimming: 1 base; J trimming: 3 bases; junction bases outside the gene matches: 5. Germline CDR1 is SEHNR and CDR2 is FQNEAQ (reference sequence). The CDR3 coding sequence is TGTGCCAGCAGCTTAGGGCCGGGACAGGTCTACGAGCAGTACTTC. Translation: CASSLGPGQVYEQYF.

V and J are TRBV6-5 and TRBJ2-5, with D possibly TRBD2 on 6 matching bases. Germline lookup yields CDR1 MNHEY and CDR2 SVGAGI. The CDR3 covers 15 residues. Trimming cost V 4 bases and J 5 bases, with 17 bases left between them. CDR3 residues: CASSWQRVEGETQYF. The CDR3 bases are TGTGCCAGCAGTTGGCAGAGGGTGGAGGGGGAGACCCAGTACTTC.

The chain carries TRBV24-1 and TRBJ2-1; the D is unclear. V was pared by 1 base and J by 2 bases, with 14 bases between. The CDR3 is made up of 17 amino acids. Germline lookup yields CDR1 KGHDR and CDR2 SFDVKD. The CDR3 DNA reads TGTGCCACCAGTGATTTCCCAAACACGGCACCCTACAATGAGCAGTTCTTC. Amino acids: CATSDFPNTAPYNEQFF.